This T cell receptor (beta chain) was observed in a study of blood T cell repertoires in COVID-19. This CDR3 is 13 amino acids long. After removal of 6 bases from V and 8 bases from J, the junction contained 9 bases not matched to a gene. Libraries were prepared by immunoSEQ multiplex PCR; TCRdb keeps only in-frame clonotypes and omits some of them. The sample carries approximately 80,000 clones, roughly four fifths recorded once. This clone showed up just a few times. The sample consisted of peripheral blood. The chain uses TRBV12-3 or TRBV12-4 and TRBJ1-2; TRBD1 matches 7 bases. The sequence was obtained from a man aged 55-75 years with acute or convalescent COVID-19. The chain's CDR3 is CASRTGPMSGYTF. In nucleotides, the CDR3 is TGTGCCAGCAGGACAGGGCCCATGAGCGGCTACACCTTC.